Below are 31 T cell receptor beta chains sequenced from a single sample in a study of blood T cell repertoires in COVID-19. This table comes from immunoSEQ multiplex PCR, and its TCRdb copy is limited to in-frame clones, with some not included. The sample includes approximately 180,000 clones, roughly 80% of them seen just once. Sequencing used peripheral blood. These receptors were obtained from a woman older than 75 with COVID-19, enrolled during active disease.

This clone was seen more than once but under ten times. CDR3 sequence reads: CASSKGTGGPYEQYF. The CDR3 DNA follows: TGTGCCAGCAGCAAAGGGACAGGGGGCCCCTACGAGCAGTACTTC. The chain combines TRBV13 with TRBJ2-7; 12 nucleotides match TRBD1. The germline CDR1 and CDR2 sequences are PRHDT and FYEKMQ (reference sequence). This CDR3 spans 15 amino acids. V was clipped by 5 bases and J by 2 bases; unmatched bases: 4.

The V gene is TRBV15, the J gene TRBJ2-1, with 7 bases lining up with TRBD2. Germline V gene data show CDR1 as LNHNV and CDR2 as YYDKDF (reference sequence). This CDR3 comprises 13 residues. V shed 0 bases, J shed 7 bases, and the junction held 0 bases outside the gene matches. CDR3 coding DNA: TGTGCCACCAGCAGAGAGGGGGGGAATGAGCAGTTCTTC. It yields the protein CATSREGGNEQFF.

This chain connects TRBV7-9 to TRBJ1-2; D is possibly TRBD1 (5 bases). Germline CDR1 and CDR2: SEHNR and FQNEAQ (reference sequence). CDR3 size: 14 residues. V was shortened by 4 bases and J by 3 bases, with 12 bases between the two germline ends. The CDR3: CASSYTTGDYGYTF. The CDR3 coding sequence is TGTGCCAGCAGCTATACGACGGGGGACTATGGCTACACCTTC.

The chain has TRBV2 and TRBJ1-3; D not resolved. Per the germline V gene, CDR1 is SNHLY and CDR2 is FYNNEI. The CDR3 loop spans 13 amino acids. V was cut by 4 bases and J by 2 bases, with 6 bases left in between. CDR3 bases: TGTGCCAGCAGTGGTGAGCCTGGAAACACCATATATTTT. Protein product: CASSGEPGNTIYF.

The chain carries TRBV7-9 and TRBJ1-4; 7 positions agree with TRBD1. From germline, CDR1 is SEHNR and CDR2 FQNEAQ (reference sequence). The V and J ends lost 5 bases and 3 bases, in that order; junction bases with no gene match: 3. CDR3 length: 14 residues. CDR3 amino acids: CASSRDSPNEKLFF. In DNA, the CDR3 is TGTGCCAGCAGCCGGGACAGCCCTAATGAAAAACTGTTTTTT.

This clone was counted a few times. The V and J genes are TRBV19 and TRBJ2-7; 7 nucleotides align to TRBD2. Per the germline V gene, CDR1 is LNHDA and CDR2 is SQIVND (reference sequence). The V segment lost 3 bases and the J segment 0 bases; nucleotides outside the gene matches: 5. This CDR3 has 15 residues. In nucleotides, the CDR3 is TGTGCCAGTAGTATGGGGGTAGCGGGCTCCTACGAGCAGTACTTC. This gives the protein CASSMGVAGSYEQYF.

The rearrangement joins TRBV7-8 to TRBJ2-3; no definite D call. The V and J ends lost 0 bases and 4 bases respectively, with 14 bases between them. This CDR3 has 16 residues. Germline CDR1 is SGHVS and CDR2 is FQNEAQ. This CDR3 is CASSLASAATADTQYF. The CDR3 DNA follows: TGTGCCAGCAGCTTAGCGTCTGCGGCCACGGCAGATACGCAGTATTTT.

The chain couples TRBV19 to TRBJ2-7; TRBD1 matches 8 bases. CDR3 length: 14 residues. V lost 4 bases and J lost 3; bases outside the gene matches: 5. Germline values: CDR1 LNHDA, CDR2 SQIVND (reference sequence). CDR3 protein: CASSTGQGFYEQYF. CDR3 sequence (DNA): TGTGCCAGTAGTACCGGACAGGGTTTCTACGAGCAGTACTTC.

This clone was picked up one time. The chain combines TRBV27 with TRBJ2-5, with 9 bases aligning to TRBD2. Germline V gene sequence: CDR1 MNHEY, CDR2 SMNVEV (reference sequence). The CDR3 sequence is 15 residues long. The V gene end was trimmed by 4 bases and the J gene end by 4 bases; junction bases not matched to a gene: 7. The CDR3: CASSSLAGLIETQYF. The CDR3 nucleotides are TGTGCCAGCAGTTCCCTAGCGGGATTAATAGAGACCCAGTACTTC.

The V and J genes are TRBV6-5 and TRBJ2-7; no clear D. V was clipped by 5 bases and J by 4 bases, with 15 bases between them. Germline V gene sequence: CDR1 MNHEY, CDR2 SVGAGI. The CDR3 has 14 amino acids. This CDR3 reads CASSLSSVRYEQYF. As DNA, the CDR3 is TGTGCCAGCAGTCTCTCATCTGTACGGTACGAGCAGTACTTC.

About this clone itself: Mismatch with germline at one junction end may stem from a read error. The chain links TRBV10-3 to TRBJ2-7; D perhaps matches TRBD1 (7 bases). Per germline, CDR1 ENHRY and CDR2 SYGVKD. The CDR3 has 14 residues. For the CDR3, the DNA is TGTGCCATCAGTGAGCCACCGGAGGGGGCCGGCCAACACTTC. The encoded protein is CAISEPPEGAGQHF.

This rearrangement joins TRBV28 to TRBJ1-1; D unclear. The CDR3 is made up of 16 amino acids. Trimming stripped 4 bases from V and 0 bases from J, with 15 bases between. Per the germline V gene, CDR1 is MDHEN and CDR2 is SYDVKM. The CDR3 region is CASSSPGSNMNTEAFF. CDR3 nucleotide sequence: TGTGCCAGCAGTTCGCCCGGGAGCAACATGAACACTGAAGCTTTCTTT.

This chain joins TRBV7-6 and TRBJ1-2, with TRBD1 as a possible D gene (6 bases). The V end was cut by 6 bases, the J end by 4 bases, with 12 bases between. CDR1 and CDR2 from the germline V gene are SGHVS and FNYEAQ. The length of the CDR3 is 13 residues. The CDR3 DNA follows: TGTGCCAGCAGTACGGTACAGGGCTATGGCTACACCTTC. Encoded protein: CASSTVQGYGYTF.

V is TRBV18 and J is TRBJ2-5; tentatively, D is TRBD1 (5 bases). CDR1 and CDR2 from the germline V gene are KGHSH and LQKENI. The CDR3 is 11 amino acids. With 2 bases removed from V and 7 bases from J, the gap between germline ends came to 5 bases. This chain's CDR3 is CASSPGATQYF. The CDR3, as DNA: TGTGCCAGCTCACCAGGGGCGACCCAGTACTTC.

CDR3 loop: CASSPRDSNTEAFF. The CDR3 nucleotides are TGTGCCAGCAGCCCCCGGGACAGTAACACTGAAGCTTTCTTT. The chain carries TRBV7-2 and TRBJ1-1; 7 nucleotides match TRBD1. V trimming: 5 bases; J trimming: 2 bases; junction bases outside the gene matches: 5. This CDR3 region has 14 residues. CDR1 is SGHTA and CDR2 is FQGNSA in the germline V gene. Filled out from reference TRBV7-2 and TRBJ1-1, the complete variable domain reads GAGVSQSPSNKVTEKGKDVELRCDPISGHTALYWYRQSLGQGLEFLIYFQGNSAPDKSGLPSDRFSAERTGGSVSTLTIQRTQQEDSAVYLCASSPRDSNTEAFFGQGTRLTVV.

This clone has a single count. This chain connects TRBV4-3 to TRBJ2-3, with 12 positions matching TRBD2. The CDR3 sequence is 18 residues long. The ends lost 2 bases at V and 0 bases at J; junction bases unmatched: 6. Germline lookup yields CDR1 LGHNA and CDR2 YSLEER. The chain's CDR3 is CASSQRLAGEPSTDTQYF. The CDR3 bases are TGCGCCAGCAGCCAACGACTAGCGGGGGAGCCTAGCACAGATACGCAGTATTTT.

The CDR3 protein is CSAEQGAGTEAFF. Here the CDR3 DNA reads TGCAGCGCGGAACAGGGGGCGGGTACTGAAGCTTTCTTT. The chain has TRBV29-1 and TRBJ1-1; 9 nucleotides align to TRBD1. The CDR3 has 13 residues. V shed 7 bases, J shed 5 bases, and the junction held 8 bases outside the gene matches. Germline lookup yields CDR1 SQVTM and CDR2 ANQGSEA.

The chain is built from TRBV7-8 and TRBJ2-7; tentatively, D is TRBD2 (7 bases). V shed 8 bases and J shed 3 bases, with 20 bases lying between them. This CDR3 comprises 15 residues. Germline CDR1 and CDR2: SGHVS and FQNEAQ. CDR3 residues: CASYGGARMRYEQYF. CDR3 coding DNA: TGTGCCAGCTATGGGGGGGCCAGGATGCGCTACGAGCAGTACTTC.

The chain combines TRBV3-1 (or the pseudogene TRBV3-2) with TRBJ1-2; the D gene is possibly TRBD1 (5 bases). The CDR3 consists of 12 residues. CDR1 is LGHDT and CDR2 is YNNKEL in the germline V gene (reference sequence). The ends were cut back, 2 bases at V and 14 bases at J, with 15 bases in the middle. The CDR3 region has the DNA TGTGCCAGCAGCCAAATTGGCGGGGGAGGGACCTTC. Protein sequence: CASSQIGGGGTF.

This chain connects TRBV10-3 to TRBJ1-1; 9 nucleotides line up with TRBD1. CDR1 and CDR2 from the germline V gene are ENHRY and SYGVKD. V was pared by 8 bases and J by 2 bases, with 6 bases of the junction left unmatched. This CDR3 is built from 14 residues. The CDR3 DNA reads TGTGCCATCCGCTCGGGACAGGGAAACACTGAAGCTTTCTTT. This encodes CAIRSGQGNTEAFF.

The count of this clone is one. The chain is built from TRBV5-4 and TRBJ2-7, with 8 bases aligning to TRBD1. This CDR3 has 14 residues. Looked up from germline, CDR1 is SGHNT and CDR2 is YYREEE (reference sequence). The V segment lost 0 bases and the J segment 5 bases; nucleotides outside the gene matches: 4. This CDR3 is CASSLGQGRHEQYF. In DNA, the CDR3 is TGTGCCAGCAGCTTGGGACAGGGGCGCCACGAGCAGTACTTC.

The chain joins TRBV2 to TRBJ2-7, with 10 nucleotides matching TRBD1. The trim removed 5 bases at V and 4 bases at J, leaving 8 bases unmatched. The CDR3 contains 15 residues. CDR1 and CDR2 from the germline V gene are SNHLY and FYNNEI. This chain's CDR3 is CASSRDRGPGYEQYF. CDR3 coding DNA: TGTGCCAGCAGTAGAGACAGGGGGCCAGGATACGAGCAGTACTTC.

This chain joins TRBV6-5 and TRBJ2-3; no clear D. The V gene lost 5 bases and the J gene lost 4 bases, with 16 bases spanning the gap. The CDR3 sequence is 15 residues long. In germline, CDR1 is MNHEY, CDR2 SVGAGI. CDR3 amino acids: CASSTEWSLSDTQYF. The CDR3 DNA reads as TGTGCCAGCAGTACTGAATGGTCCCTCTCAGATACGCAGTATTTT.

The CDR3 DNA sequence: TGTGCCAGCAGCCCGCGGACAGGGTGGGCCGGGGAGCTGTTTTTT. This gives the protein CASSPRTGWAGELFF. The chain couples TRBV7-2 to TRBJ2-2, with 8 bases matching TRBD1. Germline lookup yields CDR1 SGHTA and CDR2 FQGNSA. Unmatched junction bases numbered 8, after V lost 5 bases and J lost 6 bases. The CDR3 covers 15 residues.

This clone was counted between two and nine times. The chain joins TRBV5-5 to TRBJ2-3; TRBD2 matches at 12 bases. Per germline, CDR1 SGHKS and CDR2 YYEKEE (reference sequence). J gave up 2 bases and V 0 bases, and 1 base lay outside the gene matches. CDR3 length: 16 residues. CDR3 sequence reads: CASSLASGGATDTQYF. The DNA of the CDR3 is TGTGCCAGCAGCTTGGCTAGCGGGGGGGCCACAGATACGCAGTATTTT.

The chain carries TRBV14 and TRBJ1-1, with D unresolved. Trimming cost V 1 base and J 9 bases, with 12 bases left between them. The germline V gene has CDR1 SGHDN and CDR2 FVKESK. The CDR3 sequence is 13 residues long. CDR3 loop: CASSQATLRKAFF. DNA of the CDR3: TGTGCCAGCAGCCAAGCCACCCTGAGAAAAGCTTTCTTT.

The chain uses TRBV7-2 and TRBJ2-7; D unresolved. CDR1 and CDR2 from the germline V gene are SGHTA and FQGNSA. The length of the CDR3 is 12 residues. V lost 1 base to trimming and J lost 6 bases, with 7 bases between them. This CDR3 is CASSLGGAEQYF. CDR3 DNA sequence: TGTGCCAGCAGCTTAGGAGGTGCCGAGCAGTACTTC. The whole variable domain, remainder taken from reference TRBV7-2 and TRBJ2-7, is GAGVSQSPSNKVTEKGKDVELRCDPISGHTALYWYRQSLGQGLEFLIYFQGNSAPDKSGLPSDRFSAERTGGSVSTLTIQRTQQEDSAVYLCASSLGGAEQYFGPGTRLTVT.

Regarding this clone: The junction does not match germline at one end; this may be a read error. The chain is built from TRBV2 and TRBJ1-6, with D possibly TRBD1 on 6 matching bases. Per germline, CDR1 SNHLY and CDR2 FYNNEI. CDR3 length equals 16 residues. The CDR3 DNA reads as TGTGCCAGCAGTGAAGGGGGGGGCGCGTATAAATCACCCCTCCACTTT. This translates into CASSEGGGAYKSPLHF.

In DNA form, the CDR3 reads TGTGCCAGCAGCCCACGGGGACAGCTGAGGGACGATACGCAGTATTTT. As protein: CASSPRGQLRDDTQYF. The rearrangement uses TRBV13 and TRBJ2-3, with 7 bases lining up with TRBD1. This CDR3 is 16 amino acids long. The V gene end was trimmed by 5 bases and the J gene end by 6 bases; junction bases not matched to a gene: 14. Germline V gives CDR1 PRHDT, CDR2 FYEKMQ (reference sequence).

Here the CDR3 reads CASKNMAGNTIYF. The CDR3 nucleotides are TGTGCCAGCAAGAACATGGCTGGAAACACCATATATTTT. The chain joins TRBV3-1 (or the pseudogene TRBV3-2) to TRBJ1-3; D is undetermined. The V gene lost 7 bases and the J gene lost 2 bases, with 9 bases spanning the gap. The germline V gene has CDR1 LGHDT and CDR2 YNNKEL (reference sequence). The CDR3 covers 13 residues.

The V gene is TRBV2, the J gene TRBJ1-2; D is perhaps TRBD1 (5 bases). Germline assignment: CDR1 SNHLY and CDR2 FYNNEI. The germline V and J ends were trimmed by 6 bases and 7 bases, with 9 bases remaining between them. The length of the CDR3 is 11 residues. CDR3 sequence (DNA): TGTGCCAGCAGCGCAGGGTTTGGCTACACCTTC. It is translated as CASSAGFGYTF.